Listed below are T cell receptor beta chains from one sample, sequenced in a study of blood T cell repertoires in COVID-19. Here immunoSEQ multiplex PCR was the method, and the copy in TCRdb shows in-frame clones only, minus some. The sample holds approximately 80,000 clones, around 87% seen once. Specimen: peripheral blood. These receptors were taken from a man in his forties or fifties with acute or convalescent COVID-19. Each CDR3 is given with its conserved first and last residue. Fields, in order: J gene, D gene, V gene, clone size, CDR3 protein, CDR3 DNA. A D gene is named only where the DNA matches it firmly. Clone size, where shown, is once, few, many, or a class for clones that have expanded.

TRBJ1-3 . TRBV2 once CASTLSQGPSSGNTIYF TGTGCCAGCACTCTCTCACAGGGACCGAGCTCTGGAAACACCATATATTTT
TRBJ2-5 TRBD2 TRBV7-2 . CASSLGTSQETQYF TGTGCCAGCAGCTTAGGGACTAGCCAAGAGACCCAGTACTTC
TRBJ2-2 TRBD1 TRBV5-6 . CASRTGTGFYGELFF TGTGCCAGCAGGACCGGGACAGGGTTTTACGGGGAGCTGTTTTTT
TRBJ2-5 TRBD2 TRBV7-2 . CASSLAGLALETQYF TGTGCCAGCAGCTTAGCGGGACTAGCTTTGGAGACCCAGTACTTC
TRBJ2-2 TRBD2 TRBV6-6 few CASRSLAGGNTGELFF TGTGCCAGCAGGTCACTAGCGGGGGGGAACACCGGGGAGCTGTTTTTT
TRBJ1-1 . TRBV3-1/TRBV3-2 . CASSQDRRSTEAFF TGTGCCAGCAGCCAAGATCGGAGAAGCACTGAAGCTTTCTTT
TRBJ2-3 TRBD2 TRBV11-3 . CASSLTIAGGTDTQYF TGTGCCAGCAGCTTAACGATAGCGGGAGGAACAGATACGCAGTATTTT
TRBJ1-1 TRBD1 TRBV2 . CASWDRGFEAFF TGTGCCAGCTGGGACAGGGGTTTTGAAGCTTTCTTT
TRBJ1-5 . TRBV5-1 . CASSLDNDQPQHF TGCGCCAGCAGCTTGGACAATGATCAGCCCCAGCATTTT
TRBJ1-2 TRBD1 TRBV6-6 . CASSYQGDYGYTF TGTGCCAGCAGTTACCAGGGGGACTATGGCTACACCTTC